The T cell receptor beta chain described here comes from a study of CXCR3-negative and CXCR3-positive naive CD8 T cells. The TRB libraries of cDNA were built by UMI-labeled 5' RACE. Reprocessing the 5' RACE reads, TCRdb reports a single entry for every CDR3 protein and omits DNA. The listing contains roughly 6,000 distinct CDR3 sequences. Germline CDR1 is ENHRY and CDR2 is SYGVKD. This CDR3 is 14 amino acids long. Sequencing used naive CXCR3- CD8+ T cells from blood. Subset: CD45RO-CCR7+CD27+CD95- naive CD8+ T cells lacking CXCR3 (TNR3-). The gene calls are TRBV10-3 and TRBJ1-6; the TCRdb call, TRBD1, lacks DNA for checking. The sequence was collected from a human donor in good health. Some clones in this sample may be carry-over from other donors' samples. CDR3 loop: CASHSPGDNSPLHF.